The clone carrying this TCR beta chain was recorded many times. Its specificity is unknown. Time point here: longitudinal time-point 3. The data stem from a study of neurological immune-mediated disorders. Study-wide findings and caveats: Patients with HTLV-1-associated myelopathy had the highest level of TCR clonal expansion, whereas patients with multiple sclerosis had the lowest level, falling beneath the level found in healthy controls.

5'RACE generated cDNA with 10-nucleotide random UMIs. TCRdb analysed the 5' RACE reads with MiXCR anew, one entry per CDR3 protein. The sample has 45,000 to 65,000 distinct CDR3 sequences; 7.5% to 9.5% are singletons. This TCR was recovered from a woman aged 40 to 50 in good health. The specimen sequenced was PBMCs.

This CDR3 is CATSDQYDTQYF. In DNA form, the CDR3 reads TGTGCCACCAGTGATCAATATGATACGCAGTATTTT. The J gene is TRBJ2-3, the V gene TRBV24-1, with D uncertain. This CDR3 contains 12 residues. The germline gives CDR1 KGHDR, CDR2 SFDVKD. V was pared by 3 bases and J by 6 bases, with 6 bases between.